This entry lists 24 T cell receptor beta chains sequenced from one sample in a study of blood T cell repertoires in COVID-19 (dated by TCRdb to 2018 to 2020). Library construction relied on the immunoSEQ multiplex PCR assay. Here the immuneACCESS table is served through TCRdb, limited to in-frame sequences with V and J called. Missing clones are a known gap in these copies; in checked studies unresolved V genes cover under half, and the rest lacks a known reason. Recorded for this sample are some 210,000 clones; 84% of them occurred a single time. Of the sample, about 7.3% falls within the top ten clones. Material: peripheral blood. The receptor set was obtained from a woman aged 50 to 60 with active or convalescent COVID-19.

This chain links TRBV11-2 with TRBJ1-1; D gene uncertain. From germline, CDR1 is SGHAT and CDR2 FQNNGV. This CDR3 spans 13 amino acids. Trimming pared 3 bases from V and 1 base from J, leaving 6 bases between. The DNA for the CDR3 is TGTGCCAGCAGCTTTTTTCAGAACACTGAAGCTTTCTTT. Translation gives CASSFFQNTEAFF.

In this sample, this clone turned up a few times. The genes are TRBV3-1 (or the pseudogene TRBV3-2) and TRBJ1-2; TRBD1 aligns across 8 bases. The germline V gene encodes CDR1 LGHDT and CDR2 YNNKEL (reference sequence). The V segment lost 8 bases and the J segment 4 bases; nucleotides outside the gene matches: 9. CDR3 length: 14 residues. CDR3 protein: CASLGTGPSYGYTF. The DNA for the CDR3 is TGTGCCAGCCTGGGGACAGGACCCTCCTATGGCTACACCTTC.

A few counts support this clone. The chain has TRBV7-3 and TRBJ2-2; D may be TRBD2 (6 bases). The V end was cut by 2 bases, the J end by 6 bases, with 10 bases between. Germline V gives CDR1 SGHTA, CDR2 FQGTGA. The CDR3 runs to 14 residues. For the CDR3, the DNA is TGTGCCAGCAGCTTATCGGGGGTGGCCGGGGAGCTGTTTTTT. It translates to CASSLSGVAGELFF. Full variable domain (outside the CDR3, taken from reference TRBV7-3 and TRBJ2-2): GAGVSQTPSNKVTEKGKYVELRCDPISGHTALYWYRQSLGQGPEFLIYFQGTGAADDSGLPNDRFFAVRPEGSVSTLKIQRTERGDSAVYLCASSLSGVAGELFFGEGSRLTVL.

In this sample, this clone turned up once. The chain recombines TRBV19 with TRBJ2-5; D uncertain. The CDR3 covers 14 residues. The germline gives CDR1 LNHDA, CDR2 SQIVND (reference sequence). Trimming removed 1 base from V and 2 bases from J, with 8 bases in between. The CDR3 DNA sequence: TGTGCCAGTAGTATAGGCCCGGGTCAAGAGACCCAGTACTTC. Protein sequence: CASSIGPGQETQYF.

The chain combines TRBV5-4 with TRBJ2-1, with 7 bases aligning to TRBD1. With V trimmed by 1 base and J by 7 bases, 5 bases remained unmatched. CDR3 size: 14 residues. Germline assignment: CDR1 SGHNT and CDR2 YYREEE (reference sequence). The CDR3 region has the DNA TGTGCCAGCAGCTTGACAGGGGCTAGTAATGAGCAGTTCTTC. Translating gives CASSLTGASNEQFF.

The chain recombines TRBV19 with TRBJ2-5; 7 positions match TRBD1. Germline V gene data show CDR1 as LNHDA and CDR2 as SQIVND (reference sequence). V was pared by 4 bases and J by 1 base, with 3 bases of the junction left unmatched. CDR3 length: 14 amino acids. The CDR3 bases are TGTGCCAGTAGTACGACAGGGTCCCAAGAGACCCAGTACTTC. This gives the protein CASSTTGSQETQYF.

V gene TRBV3-1 (or the pseudogene TRBV3-2) combines with J gene TRBJ1-5, with TRBD1 identical over 9 bases. Germline V gene lookup returns CDR1 LGHDT and CDR2 YNNKEL (reference sequence). J lost 7 bases, V lost 4 bases, and 8 bases had no gene match. CDR3 size: 15 residues. For the CDR3, the DNA is TGTGCCAGCAGCCCCGGGACAGGGTCGCAGCAGCCCCAGCATTTT. It codes for CASSPGTGSQQPQHF.

V gene TRBV30 combines with J gene TRBJ1-2; possibly TRBD1 for D (6 bases). The CDR3 sequence is 11 residues long. The germline V gene has CDR1 GTSNPN and CDR2 SVGIG (reference sequence). V lost 2 bases, J lost 7 bases, and 8 bases lay in between. The CDR3 region has the DNA TGTGCCTGGAGTACAGGGATTGGCTACACCTTC. The encoded protein is CAWSTGIGYTF.

The chain couples TRBV19 to TRBJ2-1; tentatively, D is TRBD2 (6 bases). The CDR3 consists of 15 residues. Germline V gene data show CDR1 as LNHDA and CDR2 as SQIVND (reference sequence). V was shortened by 9 bases and J by 4 bases, with 19 bases between the two germline ends. The chain's CDR3 is CASRPGLYDYNEQFF. The CDR3 region has the DNA TGTGCCAGCCGTCCGGGACTTTACGATTACAATGAGCAGTTCTTC.

The J gene is TRBJ2-7, the V gene TRBV20-1; 9 nucleotides match TRBD1. The ends lost 3 bases at V and 6 bases at J; junction bases unmatched: 9. The CDR3 contains 14 residues. The germline V gene has CDR1 DFQATT and CDR2 SNEGSKA (reference sequence). CDR3 bases: TGCAGTGCTAGTTTACAGGGGGCTCAATCCGAGCAGTACTTC. Translating it yields CSASLQGAQSEQYF.

V gene TRBV6-5 combines with J gene TRBJ1-5; TRBD1 matches 7 bases. Per the germline V gene, CDR1 is MNHEY and CDR2 is SVGAGI. The CDR3 length is 14 residues. The ends lost 5 bases at V and 1 base at J; junction bases unmatched: 2. The CDR3 DNA reads as TGTGCCAGCAGTAGGGGACAGAGCAATCAGCCCCAGCATTTT. Protein sequence: CASSRGQSNQPQHF.

The chain carries TRBV7-4 and TRBJ2-1; D gene unclear. This CDR3 comprises 16 residues. The germline CDR1 and CDR2 sequences are SGHVT and SQSDAQ. The germline V and J ends were trimmed by 5 bases and 2 bases, with 16 bases remaining between them. CDR3: CASSQEALCPYNEQFF. CDR3 sequence (DNA): TGTGCCAGCAGCCAGGAAGCCCTGTGCCCCTACAATGAGCAGTTCTTC.

This clone was recorded only once. Sequence at one end of the junction differs from germline and may be a read error. The V gene is TRBV3-1 (or the pseudogene TRBV3-2), the J gene TRBJ2-1; no reliable D call. Germline-derived CDR1 and CDR2 are LGHDT and YNNKEL (reference sequence). This CDR3 is built from 15 residues. The CDR3: CASSLQTLPLMEQFF. The CDR3, as DNA: TGTGCCAGCAGCCTCCAGACCCTACCTTTAATGGAGCAATTCTTC.

The chain couples TRBV5-1 to TRBJ1-5; D remains ambiguous. The CDR3 runs 14 residues. CDR1 SGHRS and CDR2 YFSETQ come from the germline V gene. Trimming stripped 1 base from V and 6 bases from J, with 11 bases between. CDR3 nucleotide sequence: TGCGCCAGCAGCTTGAATGGCGGAGGTCAGCCCCAGCATTTT. Translated, it gives CASSLNGGGQPQHF.

The chain links TRBV5-4 to TRBJ2-5; 11 bases line up with TRBD2. This CDR3 has 15 amino acids. The J segment lost 2 bases and the V segment lost 4 bases, leaving 4 bases of the junction unmatched. CDR1 and CDR2 from the germline V gene are SGHNT and YYREEE (reference sequence). CDR3: CASSLTSGSQETQYF. The CDR3, as DNA: TGTGCCAGCAGCCTCACTAGCGGGAGTCAAGAGACCCAGTACTTC. The variable domain in full, completed from reference TRBV5-4 and TRBJ2-5, reads ETGVTQSPTHLIKTRGQQVTLRCSSQSGHNTVSWYQQALGQGPQFIFQYYREEENGRGNFPPRFSGLQFPNYSSELNVNALELDDSALYLCASSLTSGSQETQYFGPGTRLLVL.

This clone appeared a few times. The genes are TRBV28 and TRBJ2-1; 8 positions match TRBD2. Germline CDR1 and CDR2: MDHEN and SYDVKM. This CDR3 region has 14 residues. After removal of 6 bases from V and 4 bases from J, the junction contained 5 bases not matched to a gene. This CDR3 reads CASSVAGQYNEQFF. The DNA for the CDR3 is TGTGCCAGCAGCGTAGCGGGGCAATACAATGAGCAGTTCTTC.

The chain combines TRBV18 with TRBJ1-5, with D hard to call. V lost 6 bases and J 4 bases, leaving 13 bases between the germline ends. CDR3 length equals 14 residues. Germline assignment: CDR1 KGHSH and CDR2 LQKENI. CDR3 protein: CASSPSAENQPQHF. CDR3 sequence (DNA): TGTGCCAGCTCCCCGTCGGCGGAAAATCAGCCCCAGCATTTT.

The rearrangement links TRBV6-5 to TRBJ1-2; D call uncertain. The CDR3 length is 11 residues. Deletions cut 2 bases from V and 7 bases from J, with 5 bases between. Germline CDR1 and CDR2: MNHEY and SVGAGI. The CDR3 DNA is TGTGCCAGCAGTTACGAGGGTGGCTACACCTTC. This gives the protein CASSYEGGYTF.

CDR3 region: CASSQGGQVLNQPQHF. CDR3 in DNA: TGCGCCAGCAGCCAAGGTGGACAGGTGCTCAATCAGCCCCAGCATTTT. The chain joins TRBV4-1 to TRBJ1-5, with 7 bases aligning to TRBD1. Trimming at V came to 1 base and at J to 3 bases, leaving 6 bases not matched to a gene. Per germline, CDR1 MGHRA and CDR2 YSYEKL. The CDR3 covers 16 residues.

This chain uses TRBV7-9 with TRBJ1-4; D gene ambiguous. The V end was cut by 7 bases, the J end by 0 bases, with 12 bases between. Per the germline V gene, CDR1 is SEHNR and CDR2 is FQNEAQ (reference sequence). The CDR3 totals 15 residues. The CDR3 loop is CASTPRRSTNEKLFF. Written as DNA, the CDR3 is TGTGCCAGCACCCCCCGGAGATCAACTAATGAAAAACTGTTTTTT.

CDR3 in amino acids: CASSQDFFSGKLFF. In DNA, the CDR3 is TGTGCCAGCAGCCAAGACTTTTTTAGCGGAAAACTGTTTTTT. This chain uses TRBV3-1 (or the pseudogene TRBV3-2) with TRBJ1-4; D remains unclear. CDR1 is LGHDT, CDR2 YNNKEL, per germline (reference sequence). There are 14 residues in the CDR3. V was clipped by 0 bases and J by 10 bases, with 12 bases between them.

CDR3 sequence (DNA): TGTGCCAGCTCACCAACCAACAGACACGGCTACACCTTC. Translation: CASSPTNRHGYTF. The gene calls are TRBV18 and TRBJ1-2; no clear D gene. V was shortened by 2 bases and J by 8 bases, with 12 bases between the two germline ends. Per the germline V gene, CDR1 is KGHSH and CDR2 is LQKENI. This CDR3 is built from 13 residues.

This clone was found once. The gene calls are TRBV28 and TRBJ1-1, with D possibly matching TRBD1 (5 bases). This CDR3 is built from 14 residues. Trimming left V 6 bases short and J 6 bases short, with 17 bases between. Germline values: CDR1 MDHEN, CDR2 SYDVKM. The CDR3 loop is CASSRGEVVAEAFF. The CDR3 DNA is TGTGCCAGCAGCCGGGGGGAGGTAGTCGCTGAAGCTTTCTTT.

The chain joins TRBV5-6 to TRBJ1-2; D perhaps matches TRBD1 (5 bases). The CDR3 sequence is 15 residues long. Germline loops: CDR1 SGHDT, CDR2 YYEEEE. V was pared by 6 bases and J by 3 bases, with 18 bases between. The CDR3, as DNA: TGTGCCAGCACCCGGGAGGGGTCCGGGGACTATGGCTACACCTTC. Translating it yields CASTREGSGDYGYTF. Together with reference TRBV5-6 and TRBJ1-2, the CDR3 gives the full variable domain: DAGVTQSPTHLIKTRGQQVTLRCSPKSGHDTVSWYQQALGQGPQFIFQYYEEEERQRGNFPDRFSGHQFPNYSSELNVNALLLGDSALYLCASTREGSGDYGYTFGSGTRLTVV.